This record covers a single T cell receptor (beta chain). Its antigen is unknown. No qualities accompany the bases; no much larger clone lies one base away. The donors were healthy, HIV-negative adults with no recently reported acute infections or vaccinations. All donors were Caucasian adults living in Nashville, Tennessee, USA. CD4+ T cells were enriched by magnetic negative selection; naive cells were then positively selected on CD45RA, and the negative fraction formed the memory subset. Blood was collected by leukapheresis, and PBMCs were isolated by Ficoll-Histopaque density gradient centrifugation and then cryopreserved in liquid nitrogen vapor phase. Analytical flow cytometry was used to check the purity and quantity of every magnetically sorted T cell population. Genomic DNA was isolated from each sorted fraction and quantified by UV absorbance on a Nanodrop 2000c. CDR1 LNHDA and CDR2 SQIVND were looked up in the germline V gene (reference sequence). From cysteine to phenylalanine, the CDR3 is 14 amino acids long. The only DNA kept is the CDR3, 42 bases in frame from the first base. V was cut back by 3 bases and J by 2 bases, leaving a gap of 11 bases between them.

The sample comes from a study of shared clonotypes between healthy human individuals (dated by TCRdb to the early 2020s). Regarding the complete study: A couple of women and a few men aged 18 to 49 years were included in the cohort. For each donor, CD4 naive and CD4 memory were each run on three plates, CD8 naive on two plates, and CD8 memory on one plate. Leukapheresis yielded between about 0.85 and 9 billion PBMCs per donor. To estimate repertoire size and how much clonotype sharing occurs between individuals, the study deeply sequenced the blood TCR repertoires of roughly 5 healthy adults. To increase sequencing depth and limit assay-specific biases, different laboratories used diverse techniques to prepare libraries and sequence TCR repertoires. What the authors observed across the whole study: Incomplete sequencing was indicated by rarefaction of sorted-subset datasets, despite the large sequencing depth. Sampling was restricted to blood, and TCR repertoires in tissues likely differ from the TCR repertoires found in blood. Clonotypes shared by all four sorted-subset donors showed higher generation probabilities than non-shared clonotypes. Larger estimated clonotype richness was generally found for naive subsets than for memory subsets. Based on pairwise subsampling, the degree of clonotype sharing among donors was expected to be affected by sequencing depth. When several donors were compared, the shared fraction of clonotypes was about 5.2% for naive CD4, 3% to 4% for naive CD8, about 2.5% for memory CD4, and 0.35% to 0.5% for memory CD8. The genetic and exposure-history diversity represented was limited by the small number of donors.

Using the deep immunoSEQ assay, TCR CDR3 regions were amplified from genomic DNA by multiplex PCR. For each cell subset, the extracted genomic DNA was distributed evenly across all wells of several immunoSEQ 96-well plates, and each plate served as one replicate. Each replicate PCR for sorted subsets received roughly 0.2 ug genomic DNA, equal to 28,000 or so T cell genomes. Purified libraries were quantified with a Qubit 3.0 fluorometer, sized on a Bioanalyzer 2100, and re-quantified with the KAPA Library Quantification kit. A separate single-read 150-cycle Illumina NextSeq 550 flow cell was used to sequence each immunoSEQ 96-well plate. For the original study's pipeline: The immunoSEQ output contained only junctional sequences without quality scores, so filtering could not match that applied to full-length reads. Sequences were annotated with PyIR, a Python wrapper for IgBLAST v1.9, and V/J genes and CDR3 were assigned using IMGT germline references. Reads were removed for weak V/J assignments (E-value above 1e-6), missing CDR3, stop codons, out-of-frame junctions, or ambiguous translated residues. V3J clonotypes were defined as sequences sharing an identical inferred V gene, J gene, and CDR3 amino acid sequence. Percentage overlap between repertoires was calculated by dividing the number of shared unique clonotypes by the size of the smaller repertoire. Three approaches were used to assess repertoire richness: RTK rarefaction, the Chao1 estimator, and Recon v2.1 estimates of unobserved clonotypes. Generation probabilities for all TCRbeta clonotypes obtained by the gDNA method from a handful of donors were computed using OLGA. The clones in this table, taken by TCRdb from immuneACCESS, are in-frame only. Not every clone is retained; where verified, under half of the shortfall comes from an unresolved V gene, and the cause of the rest is unknown. V, J and clone size derive from that table, while D and trimming were established from the DNA sequence. The sample data list a few million clones, and 95% of these were observed just once. The ten largest clones capture 0.1% to 0.15% of the sample.

The sample was naive CD4+ T cells sorted from blood. In light of the paper, this sample's cell subset or site label describes: CD45RA+ positively selected. The receptor comes from a man younger than 35 in good health. The chain uses TRBV19 and TRBJ2-7; the D gene cannot be resolved reliably. The CDR3 here reads CASSINIRAYEQYF. The nucleotide sequence is given as TGTGCCAGTAGTATTAACATTAGGGCCTACGAGCAGTACTTC.